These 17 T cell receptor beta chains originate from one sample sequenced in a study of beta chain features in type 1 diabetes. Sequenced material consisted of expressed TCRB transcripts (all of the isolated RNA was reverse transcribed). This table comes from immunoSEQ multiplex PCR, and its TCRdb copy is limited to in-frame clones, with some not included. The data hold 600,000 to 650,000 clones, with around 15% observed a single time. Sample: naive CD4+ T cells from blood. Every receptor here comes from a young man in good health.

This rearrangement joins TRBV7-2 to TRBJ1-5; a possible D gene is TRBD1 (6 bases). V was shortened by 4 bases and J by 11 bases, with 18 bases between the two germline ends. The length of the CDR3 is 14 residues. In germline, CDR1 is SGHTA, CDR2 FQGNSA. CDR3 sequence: CASSYRGGTAAQHF. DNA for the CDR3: TGTGCCAGCAGCTATAGGGGGGGGACCGCGGCCCAGCATTTT.

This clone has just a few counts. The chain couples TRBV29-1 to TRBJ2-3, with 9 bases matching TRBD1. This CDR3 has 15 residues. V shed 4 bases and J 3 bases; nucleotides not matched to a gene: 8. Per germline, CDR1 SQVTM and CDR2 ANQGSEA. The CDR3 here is CSVVGTGMGTDTQYF. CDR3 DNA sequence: TGCAGCGTTGTCGGGACAGGGATGGGGACAGATACGCAGTATTTT.

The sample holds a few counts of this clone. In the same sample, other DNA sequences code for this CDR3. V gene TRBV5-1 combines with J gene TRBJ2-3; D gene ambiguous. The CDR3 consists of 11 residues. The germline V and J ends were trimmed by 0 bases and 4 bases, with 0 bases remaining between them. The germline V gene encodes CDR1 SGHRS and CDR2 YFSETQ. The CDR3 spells CASSLADTQYF. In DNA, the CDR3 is TGCGCCAGCAGCTTGGCAGATACGCAGTATTTT.

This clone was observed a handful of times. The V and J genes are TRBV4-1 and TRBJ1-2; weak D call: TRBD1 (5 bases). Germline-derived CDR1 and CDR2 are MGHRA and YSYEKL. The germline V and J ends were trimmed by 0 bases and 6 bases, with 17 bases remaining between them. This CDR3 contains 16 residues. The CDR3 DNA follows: TGCGCCAGCAGCCAAGAAGCGAGGGACCGGGGACATGGCTACACCTTC. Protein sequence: CASSQEARDRGHGYTF.

CDR3 in amino acids: CAWTSGGPSQYF. The CDR3 DNA sequence: TGTGCCTGGACTAGCGGGGGGCCGTCGCAGTACTTC. This rearrangement joins TRBV30 to TRBJ2-7; 11 bases map to TRBD2. Trimming at V came to 4 bases and at J to 9 bases, leaving 5 bases not matched to a gene. This CDR3 contains 12 residues. CDR1 and CDR2 from the germline V gene are GTSNPN and SVGIG (reference sequence).

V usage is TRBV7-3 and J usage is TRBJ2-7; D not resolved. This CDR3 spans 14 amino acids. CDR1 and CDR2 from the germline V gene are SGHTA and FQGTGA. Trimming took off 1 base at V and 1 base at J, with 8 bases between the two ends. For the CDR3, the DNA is TGTGCCAGCAGCTTAAGCGCCCAATCCTACGAGCAGTACTTC. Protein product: CASSLSAQSYEQYF.

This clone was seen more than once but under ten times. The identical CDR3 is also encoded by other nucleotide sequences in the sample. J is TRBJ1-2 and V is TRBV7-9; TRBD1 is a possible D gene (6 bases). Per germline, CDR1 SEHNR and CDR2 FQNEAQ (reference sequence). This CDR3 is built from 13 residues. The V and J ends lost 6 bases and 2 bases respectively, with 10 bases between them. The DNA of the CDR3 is TGTGCCAGCAGTCCCGACAGGAACTATGGCTACACCTTC. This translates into CASSPDRNYGYTF.

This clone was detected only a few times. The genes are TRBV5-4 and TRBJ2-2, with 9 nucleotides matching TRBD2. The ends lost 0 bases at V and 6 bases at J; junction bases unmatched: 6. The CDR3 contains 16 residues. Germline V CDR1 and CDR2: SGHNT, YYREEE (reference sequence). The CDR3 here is CASSLAGASGAGELFF. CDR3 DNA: TGTGCCAGCAGCTTGGCCGGGGCTAGCGGGGCCGGGGAGCTGTTTTTT.

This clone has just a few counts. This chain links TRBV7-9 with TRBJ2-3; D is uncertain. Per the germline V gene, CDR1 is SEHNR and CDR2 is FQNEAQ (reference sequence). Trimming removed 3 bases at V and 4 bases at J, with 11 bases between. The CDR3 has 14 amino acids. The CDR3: CASSFPTIADTQYF. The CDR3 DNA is TGTGCCAGCAGCTTCCCGACCATCGCAGATACGCAGTATTTT. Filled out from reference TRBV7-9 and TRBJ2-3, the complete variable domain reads DTGVSQNPRHKITKRGQNVTFRCDPISEHNRLYWYRQTLGQGPEFLTYFQNEAQLEKSRLLSDRFSAERPKGSFSTLEIQRTEQGDSAMYLCASSFPTIADTQYFGPGTRLTVL.

CDR3 residues: CASRTTANTGELFF. The DNA of the CDR3 is TGTGCCAGTAGGACGACCGCGAACACCGGGGAGCTGTTTTTT. This chain uses TRBV19 with TRBJ2-2; no firm D call. This CDR3 is 14 amino acids long. Trimming cost V 6 bases and J 0 bases, with 8 bases left between them. CDR1 LNHDA and CDR2 SQIVND come from the germline V gene (reference sequence). The full variable domain, completed using reference TRBV19 and TRBJ2-2, is DGGITQSPKYLFRKEGQNVTLSCEQNLNHDAMYWYRQDPGQGLRLIYYSQIVNDFQKGDIAEGYSVSREKKESFPLTVTSAQKNPTAFYLCASRTTANTGELFFGEGSRLTVL.

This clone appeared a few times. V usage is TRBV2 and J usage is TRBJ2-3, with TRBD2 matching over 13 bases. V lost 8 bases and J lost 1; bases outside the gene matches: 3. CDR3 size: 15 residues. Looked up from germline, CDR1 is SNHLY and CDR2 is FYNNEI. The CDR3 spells CASVGLAGRTDTQYF. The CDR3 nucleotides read TGTGCCAGCGTGGGACTAGCGGGGCGCACAGATACGCAGTATTTT.

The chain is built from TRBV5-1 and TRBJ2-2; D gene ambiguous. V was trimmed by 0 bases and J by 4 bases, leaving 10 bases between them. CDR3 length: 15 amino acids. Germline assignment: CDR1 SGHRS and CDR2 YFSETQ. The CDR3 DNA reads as TGCGCCAGCAGCTTGGCTGGCAGCCTCACCGGGGAGCTGTTTTTT. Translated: CASSLAGSLTGELFF.

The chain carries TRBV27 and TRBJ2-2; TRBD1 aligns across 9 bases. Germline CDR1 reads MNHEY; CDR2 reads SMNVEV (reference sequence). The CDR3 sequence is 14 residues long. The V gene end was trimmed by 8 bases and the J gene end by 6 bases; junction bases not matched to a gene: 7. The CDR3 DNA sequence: TGTGCCAGCGCCTACAGGGGGCGGTCCGGGGAGCTGTTTTTT. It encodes CASAYRGRSGELFF.

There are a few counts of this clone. Written as DNA, the CDR3 is TGCGCCAGCAGCCAAATGGGACTAGCGGGAGTGGGTAATGAGCAGTTCTTC. Translating gives CASSQMGLAGVGNEQFF. This chain uses TRBV4-1 with TRBJ2-1; 14 bases align to TRBD2. This CDR3 is 17 amino acids long. The trim removed 2 bases at V and 7 bases at J, leaving 7 bases unmatched. The V gene's germline CDR1 is MGHRA and CDR2 YSYEKL.

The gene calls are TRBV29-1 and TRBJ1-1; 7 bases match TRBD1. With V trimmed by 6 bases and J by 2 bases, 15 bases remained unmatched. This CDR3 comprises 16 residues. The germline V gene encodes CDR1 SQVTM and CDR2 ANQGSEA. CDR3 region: CSVITPLQGPNTEAFF. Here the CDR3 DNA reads TGCAGCGTCATCACGCCCTTACAGGGGCCAAACACTGAAGCTTTCTTT. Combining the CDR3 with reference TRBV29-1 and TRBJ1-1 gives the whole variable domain SAVISQKPSRDICQRGTSLTIQCQVDSQVTMMFWYRQQPGQSLTLIATANQGSEATYESGFVIDKFPISRPNLTFSTLTVSNMSPEDSSIYLCSVITPLQGPNTEAFFGQGTRLTVV.

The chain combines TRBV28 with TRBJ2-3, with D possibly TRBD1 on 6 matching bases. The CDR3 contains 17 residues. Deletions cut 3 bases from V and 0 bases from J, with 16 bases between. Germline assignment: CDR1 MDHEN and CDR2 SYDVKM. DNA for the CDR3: TGTGCCAGCAGTTTGAACAGGGCGGCCCCTAGCACAGATACGCAGTATTTT. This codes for CASSLNRAAPSTDTQYF.

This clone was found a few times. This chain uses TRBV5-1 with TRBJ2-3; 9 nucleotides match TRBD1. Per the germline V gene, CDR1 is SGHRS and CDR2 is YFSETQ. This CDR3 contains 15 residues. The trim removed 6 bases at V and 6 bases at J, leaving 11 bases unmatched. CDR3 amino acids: CASTSGQGRSDTQYF. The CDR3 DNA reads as TGCGCCAGCACCTCGGGACAGGGAAGATCCGATACGCAGTATTTT.